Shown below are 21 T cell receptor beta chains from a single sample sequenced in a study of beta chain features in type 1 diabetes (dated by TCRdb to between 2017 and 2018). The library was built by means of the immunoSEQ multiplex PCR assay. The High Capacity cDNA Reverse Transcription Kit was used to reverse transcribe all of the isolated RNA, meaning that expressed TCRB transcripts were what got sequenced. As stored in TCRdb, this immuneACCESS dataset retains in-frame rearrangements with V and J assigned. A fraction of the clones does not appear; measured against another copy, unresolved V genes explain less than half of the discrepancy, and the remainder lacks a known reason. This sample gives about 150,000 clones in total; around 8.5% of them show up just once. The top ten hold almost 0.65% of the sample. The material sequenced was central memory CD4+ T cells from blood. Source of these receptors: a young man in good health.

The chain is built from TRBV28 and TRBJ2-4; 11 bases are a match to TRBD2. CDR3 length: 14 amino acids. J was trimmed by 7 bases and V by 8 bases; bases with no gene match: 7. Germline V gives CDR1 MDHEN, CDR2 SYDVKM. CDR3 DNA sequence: TGTGCCAGCGTAGCGGGAGGGCCGGGGAACATTCAGTACTTC. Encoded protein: CASVAGGPGNIQYF.

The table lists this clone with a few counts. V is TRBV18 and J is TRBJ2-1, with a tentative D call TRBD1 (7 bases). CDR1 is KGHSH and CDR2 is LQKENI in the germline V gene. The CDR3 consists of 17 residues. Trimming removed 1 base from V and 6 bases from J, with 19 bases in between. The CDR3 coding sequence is TGTGCCAGCTCACCACAAGGAGGGGGCAGAAGCCTCAATGAGCAGTTCTTC. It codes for CASSPQGGGRSLNEQFF.

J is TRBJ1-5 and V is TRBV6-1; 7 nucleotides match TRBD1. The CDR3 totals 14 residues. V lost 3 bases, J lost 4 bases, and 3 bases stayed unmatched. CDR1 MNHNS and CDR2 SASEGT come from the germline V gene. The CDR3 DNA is TGTGCCAGCAGTGAGATGACAGGGAATCAGCCCCAGCATTTT. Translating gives CASSEMTGNQPQHF.

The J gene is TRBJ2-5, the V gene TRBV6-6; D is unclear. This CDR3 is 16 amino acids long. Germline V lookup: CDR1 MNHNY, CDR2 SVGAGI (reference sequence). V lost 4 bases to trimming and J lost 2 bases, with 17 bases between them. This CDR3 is CASSFSLYQLQETQYF. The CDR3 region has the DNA TGTGCCAGCAGTTTTAGCCTATACCAACTTCAAGAGACCCAGTACTTC.

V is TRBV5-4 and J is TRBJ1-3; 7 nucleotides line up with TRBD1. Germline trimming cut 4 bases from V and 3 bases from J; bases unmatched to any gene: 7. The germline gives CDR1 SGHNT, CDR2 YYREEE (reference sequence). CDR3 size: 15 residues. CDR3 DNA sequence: TGTGCCAGCAGCATAAGACAGGGAGGTGGAAACACCATATATTTT. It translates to CASSIRQGGGNTIYF.

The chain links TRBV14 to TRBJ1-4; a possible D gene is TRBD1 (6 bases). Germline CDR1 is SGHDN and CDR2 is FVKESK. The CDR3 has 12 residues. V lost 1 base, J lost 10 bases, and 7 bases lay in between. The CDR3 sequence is CASSQAGVKLFF. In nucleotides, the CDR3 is TGTGCCAGCAGCCAAGCAGGGGTAAAACTGTTTTTT.

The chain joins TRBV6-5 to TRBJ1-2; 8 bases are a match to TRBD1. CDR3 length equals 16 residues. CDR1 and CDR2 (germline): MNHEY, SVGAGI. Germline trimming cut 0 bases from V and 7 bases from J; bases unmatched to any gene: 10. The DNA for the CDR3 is TGTGCCAGCAGTTACTCTTTCGGACAGGGAAGTGGTGGCTACACCTTC. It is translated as CASSYSFGQGSGGYTF.

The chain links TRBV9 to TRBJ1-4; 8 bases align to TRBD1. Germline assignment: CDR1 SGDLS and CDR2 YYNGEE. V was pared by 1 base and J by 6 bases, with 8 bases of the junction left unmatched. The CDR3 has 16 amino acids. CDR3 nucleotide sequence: TGTGCCAGCAGCGTACAAACAGGGGGTTCGGATGAAAAACTGTTTTTT. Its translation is CASSVQTGGSDEKLFF.

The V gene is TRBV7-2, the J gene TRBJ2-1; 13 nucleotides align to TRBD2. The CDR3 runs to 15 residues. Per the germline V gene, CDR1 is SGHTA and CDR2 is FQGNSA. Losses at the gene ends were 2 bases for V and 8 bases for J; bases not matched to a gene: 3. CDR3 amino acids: CASSLTSGRAYEQFF. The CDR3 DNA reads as TGTGCCAGCAGCTTAACTAGCGGGAGGGCCTATGAGCAGTTCTTC.

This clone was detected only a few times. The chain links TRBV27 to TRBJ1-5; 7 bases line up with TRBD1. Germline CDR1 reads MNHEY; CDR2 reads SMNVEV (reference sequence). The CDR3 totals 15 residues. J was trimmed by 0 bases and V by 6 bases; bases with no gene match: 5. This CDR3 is CASSKGQYSNQPQHF. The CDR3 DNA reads TGTGCCAGCAGCAAGGGACAGTATAGCAATCAGCCCCAGCATTTT.

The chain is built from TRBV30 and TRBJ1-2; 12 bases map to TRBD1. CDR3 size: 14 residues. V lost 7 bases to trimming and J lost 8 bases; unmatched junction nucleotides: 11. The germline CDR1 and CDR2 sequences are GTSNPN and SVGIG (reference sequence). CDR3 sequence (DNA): TGTGCCTCCGACCCGGGGACAGGGGGCTTCGGCTACACCTTC. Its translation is CASDPGTGGFGYTF.

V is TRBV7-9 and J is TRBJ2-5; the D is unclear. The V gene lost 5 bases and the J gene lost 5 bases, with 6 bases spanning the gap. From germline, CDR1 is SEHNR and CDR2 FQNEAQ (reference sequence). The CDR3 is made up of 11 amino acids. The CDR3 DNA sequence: TGTGCCAGCAGCCCATTGGAGACCCAGTACTTC. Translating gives CASSPLETQYF.

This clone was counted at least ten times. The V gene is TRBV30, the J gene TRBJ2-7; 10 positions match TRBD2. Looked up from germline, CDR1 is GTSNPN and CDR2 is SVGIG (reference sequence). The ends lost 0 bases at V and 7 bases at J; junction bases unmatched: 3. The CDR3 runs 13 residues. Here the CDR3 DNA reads TGTGCCTGGAGTGTATATAGCGGGAGGGAGCAGTACTTC. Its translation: CAWSVYSGREQYF.

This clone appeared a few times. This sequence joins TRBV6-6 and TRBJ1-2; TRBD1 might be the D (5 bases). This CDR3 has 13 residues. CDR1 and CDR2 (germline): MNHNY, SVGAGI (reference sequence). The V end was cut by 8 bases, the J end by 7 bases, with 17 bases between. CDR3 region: CASVAGGRVGYTF. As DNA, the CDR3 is TGTGCCAGCGTCGCGGGGGGACGTGTTGGCTACACCTTC.

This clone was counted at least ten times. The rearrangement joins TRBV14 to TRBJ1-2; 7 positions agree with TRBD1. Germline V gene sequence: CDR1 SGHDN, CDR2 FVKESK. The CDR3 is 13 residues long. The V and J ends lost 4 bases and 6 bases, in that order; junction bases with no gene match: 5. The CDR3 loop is CASSLIQGHGYTF. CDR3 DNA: TGTGCCAGCAGCCTCATACAGGGGCATGGCTACACCTTC.

The CDR3 DNA reads TGCGCCAGCACCAAAGCAGTGGGAGGGTGGAATGAGCAGTTCTTC. This codes for CASTKAVGGWNEQFF. V and J are TRBV5-1 and TRBJ2-1, with TRBD2 identical over 7 bases. Germline V gives CDR1 SGHRS, CDR2 YFSETQ. The CDR3 length is 15 residues. The V segment lost 6 bases and the J segment 7 bases; nucleotides outside the gene matches: 13.

CDR3 residues: CASSLDRGYRNEQFF. The CDR3 bases are TGTGCCAGCAGCCTCGACAGGGGATATCGAAATGAGCAGTTCTTC. The rearrangement uses TRBV28 and TRBJ2-1; the match to TRBD1 covers 8 bases. The CDR3 consists of 15 residues. Germline loops: CDR1 MDHEN, CDR2 SYDVKM. Trimming at V came to 6 bases and at J to 7 bases, leaving 11 bases not matched to a gene. The entire variable domain, with the rest obtained from reference TRBV28 and TRBJ2-1, is as follows: DVKVTQSSRYLVKRTGEKVFLECVQDMDHENMFWYRQDPGLGLRLIYFSYDVKMKEKGDIPEGYSVSREKKERFSLILESASTNQTSMYLCASSLDRGYRNEQFFGPGTRLTVL.

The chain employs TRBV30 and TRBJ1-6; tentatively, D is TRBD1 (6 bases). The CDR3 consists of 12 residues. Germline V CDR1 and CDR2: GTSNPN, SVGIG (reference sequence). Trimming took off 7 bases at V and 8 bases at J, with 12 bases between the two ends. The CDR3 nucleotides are TGTGCCTACACAGGGTTGGATTCACCCCTCCACTTT. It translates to CAYTGLDSPLHF.

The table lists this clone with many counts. The CDR3 reads CASSFRDRQQFF. CDR3 sequence (DNA): TGCGCCAGCAGCTTCCGGGACAGGCAGCAGTTCTTC. The chain uses TRBV4-3 and TRBJ2-1, with 8 bases identical to TRBD1. The CDR3 totals 12 residues. Germline assignment: CDR1 LGHNA and CDR2 YSLEER. V dropped 5 bases and J dropped 11; count of bases not matched to a gene: 5.

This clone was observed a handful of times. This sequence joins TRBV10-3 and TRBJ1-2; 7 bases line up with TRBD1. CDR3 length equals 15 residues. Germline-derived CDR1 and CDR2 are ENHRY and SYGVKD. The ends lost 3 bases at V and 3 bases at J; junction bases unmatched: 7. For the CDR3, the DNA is TGTGCCATCAGTGAAAACTCCGGGACAGACTATGGCTACACCTTC. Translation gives CAISENSGTDYGYTF.

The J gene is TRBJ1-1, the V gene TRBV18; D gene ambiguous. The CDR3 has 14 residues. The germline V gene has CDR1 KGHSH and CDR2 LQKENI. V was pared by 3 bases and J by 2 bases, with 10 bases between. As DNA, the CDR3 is TGTGCCAGCTCACCGAGTACAGTTAACACTGAAGCTTTCTTT. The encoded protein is CASSPSTVNTEAFF.